This is a list of T cell receptor beta chains from one sample in a study of cytomegalovirus exposure and HLA in healthy donors. Sequenced by immunoSEQ multiplex PCR; TCRdb stores in-frame clones only, minus some. The profile shows about 150,000 clones, 65% to 85% of them singletons. Sequences were obtained from PBMCs. The receptors here all came from a boy aged 2 to 10 in good health and CMV-seronegative. CDR3s include the opening cysteine and the closing phenylalanine or tryptophan. D genes are given only for firm matches. For some rows the clone size is stated as once, few or many, or as a class when expanded; others skip it.

clone size: NA; J gene: TRBJ1-2; D gene: NA; V gene: TRBV6-1; CDR3 DNA: TGTGCCAGCAGTTGGGAGGGTGGTGGCTACACCTTC; CDR3 protein: CASSWEGGGYTF
clone size: NA; J gene: TRBJ1-2; D gene: TRBD1; V gene: TRBV7-6; CDR3 DNA: TGTGCCAGCAGCCCCCTCCCGGGACAGGGGTCGAGTGGCTACACCTTC; CDR3 protein: CASSPLPGQGSSGYTF
clone size: NA; J gene: TRBJ2-3; D gene: TRBD2; V gene: TRBV19; CDR3 DNA: TGTGCCAGTAGTATCGTACTAGCGGGGGAAACTAGCACAGATACGCAGTATTTT; CDR3 protein: CASSIVLAGETSTDTQYF
clone size: NA; J gene: TRBJ2-2; D gene: NA; V gene: TRBV2; CDR3 DNA: TGTGCCAGCAGTGATCGCGGGTTGAACACCGGGGAGCTGTTTTTT; CDR3 protein: CASSDRGLNTGELFF
clone size: NA; J gene: TRBJ2-2; D gene: TRBD2; V gene: TRBV7-6; CDR3 DNA: TGTGCCAGCAGCTTAGCCATCCTAGCGGGGGTTACCGGGGAGCTGTTTTTT; CDR3 protein: CASSLAILAGVTGELFF
clone size: NA; J gene: TRBJ1-2; D gene: NA; V gene: TRBV9; CDR3 DNA: TGTGCCAGCAGTGCCGGGATTAACTATGGCTACACCTTC; CDR3 protein: CASSAGINYGYTF
clone size: once; J gene: TRBJ1-2; D gene: TRBD1; V gene: TRBV29-1; CDR3 DNA: TGCAGCGCAGTTACAGGGGGCAGGGGCGGCTACACCTTC; CDR3 protein: CSAVTGGRGGYTF
clone size: NA; J gene: TRBJ2-3; D gene: TRBD2; V gene: TRBV5-1; CDR3 DNA: TGCGCCAGCAGCCTCGGACTAGCGGGAGTTCGAAATACGCAGTATTTT; CDR3 protein: CASSLGLAGVRNTQYF
clone size: NA; J gene: TRBJ1-2; D gene: NA; V gene: TRBV21-1; CDR3 DNA: TGTGCCAGCAGCTATGACATCAGAACAGCCTATGGCTACACCTTC; CDR3 protein: CASSYDIRTAYGYTF
clone size: once; J gene: TRBJ2-1; D gene: TRBD2; V gene: TRBV29-1; CDR3 DNA: TGCAGCGCGCACACCGGGACTAGCGGCTACAATGAGCAGTTCTTC; CDR3 protein: CSAHTGTSGYNEQFF
clone size: NA; J gene: TRBJ1-2; D gene: TRBD1; V gene: TRBV30; CDR3 DNA: TGTGCCTGGAGTGAGACAGGGGGCCCCGTCTATGGCTACACCTTC; CDR3 protein: CAWSETGGPVYGYTF
clone size: NA; J gene: TRBJ1-1; D gene: NA; V gene: TRBV29-1; CDR3 DNA: TGCAGCGTTGACGGGGGACCCCTGGGGCGCGCTGAAGCTTTCTTT; CDR3 protein: CSVDGGPLGRAEAFF
clone size: once; J gene: TRBJ1-2; D gene: NA; V gene: TRBV5-6; CDR3 DNA: TGTGCCAGCAGCCTCTCCAACTATGGCTACACCTTC; CDR3 protein: CASSLSNYGYTF
clone size: once; J gene: TRBJ2-2; D gene: NA; V gene: TRBV5-8; CDR3 DNA: TGTGCCAGCATAAGAGGGCTGCGGGAGCTGTTTTTT; CDR3 protein: CASIRGLRELFF
clone size: few; J gene: TRBJ2-1; D gene: NA; V gene: TRBV19; CDR3 DNA: TGTGCCAGTTCAGGGGACATCTCCTACAATGAGCAGTTCTTC; CDR3 protein: CASSGDISYNEQFF
clone size: NA; J gene: TRBJ2-7; D gene: TRBD2; V gene: TRBV6-1; CDR3 DNA: TGTGCCAGCAGTGAAGCACCGGGACTAGCTCCCTACGAGCAGTACTTC; CDR3 protein: CASSEAPGLAPYEQYF
clone size: NA; J gene: TRBJ2-1; D gene: TRBD2; V gene: TRBV10-2; CDR3 DNA: TGCGCCAGCTCAGGACTAGCGGGGGCTAACTCCTACAATGAGCAGTTCTTC; CDR3 protein: CASSGLAGANSYNEQFF
clone size: NA; J gene: TRBJ2-6; D gene: NA; V gene: TRBV19; CDR3 DNA: TGTGCCAGTAGTATTAGGCAGGGCACCACTGGGGCCAACGTCCTGACTTTC; CDR3 protein: CASSIRQGTTGANVLTF
clone size: NA; J gene: TRBJ1-1; D gene: NA; V gene: TRBV5-1; CDR3 DNA: TGCGCCAGCAGCTTGGAAGGACAGAACACTGAAGCTTTCTTT; CDR3 protein: CASSLEGQNTEAFF
clone size: NA; J gene: TRBJ1-2; D gene: NA; V gene: TRBV6-1; CDR3 DNA: TGTGCCAGCGTCAGGACTTCCTATGGCTACACCTTC; CDR3 protein: CASVRTSYGYTF
clone size: NA; J gene: TRBJ1-6; D gene: TRBD1; V gene: TRBV13; CDR3 DNA: TGTGCCAGCAGCTTACATACCGGGACAGGGCCTTCACCCCTCCACTTT; CDR3 protein: CASSLHTGTGPSPLHF
clone size: NA; J gene: TRBJ1-6; D gene: TRBD1; V gene: TRBV18; CDR3 DNA: TGTGCCAGCTCGGACAGGGGCGGTTCACCCCTCCACTTT; CDR3 protein: CASSDRGGSPLHF
clone size: NA; J gene: TRBJ2-1; D gene: NA; V gene: TRBV4-1; CDR3 DNA: TGCGCCAGCAGCGGCTTACCCTACAATGAGCAGTTCTTC; CDR3 protein: CASSGLPYNEQFF
clone size: NA; J gene: TRBJ2-7; D gene: TRBD2; V gene: TRBV4-1; CDR3 DNA: TGCGCCAGCAGCCAAGATCCAGCGGGAGGGCCGGGGCAGTACTTC; CDR3 protein: CASSQDPAGGPGQYF
clone size: NA; J gene: TRBJ1-1; D gene: NA; V gene: TRBV5-1; CDR3 DNA: TGCGCCAGCAGCTCAGGGTTTTCCACTGAAGCTTTCTTT; CDR3 protein: CASSSGFSTEAFF
clone size: NA; J gene: TRBJ2-3; D gene: TRBD2; V gene: TRBV7-9; CDR3 DNA: TGTGCCAGCAGCTTGACTAGCGGGTTCACAGATACGCAGTATTTT; CDR3 protein: CASSLTSGFTDTQYF
clone size: NA; J gene: TRBJ2-7; D gene: NA; V gene: TRBV11-1; CDR3 DNA: TGTGCCAGCAGCTTAGACGTCTCGAGCTCCTACGAGCAGTACTTC; CDR3 protein: CASSLDVSSSYEQYF
clone size: NA; J gene: TRBJ2-3; D gene: NA; V gene: TRBV4-3; CDR3 DNA: TGCGCCAGCAGCCAAGCGGGAGCTAGCACAGATACGCAGTATTTT; CDR3 protein: CASSQAGASTDTQYF
clone size: NA; J gene: TRBJ2-1; D gene: NA; V gene: TRBV7-2; CDR3 DNA: TGTGCCAGCAGCCGGGACAAGAATGAGCAGTTCTTC; CDR3 protein: CASSRDKNEQFF